This T cell receptor (beta chain) came from a study of vaccination and CD4 T cells after COVID-19. As for the study in general: Post-COVID draws followed diagnosis by a median about 100 days (range 35 to 161). From HCoV-229E, HCoV-OC43, HCoV-NL63 and SARS-CoV-2, overlapping spike peptides were used to stimulate the cells. Points from the study as a whole: SARS-CoV-2-reactive clonotypes rose nonsignificantly, with the median going from about 20 to 38.

At the Johns Hopkins FTIC core, DNA taken from cultured CD4+ T cells was sequenced by way of the Oncomine TCR Beta short-read assay. The source of extracted genomic DNA was cultured CD4+ T cells. TCRdb re-called the PCR reads through MiXCR, storing one row per CDR3 protein. The table has about 12,000 distinct CDR3 sequences, 60% seen once. With regard to this clonotype: Its antigen is not identified.

Trimming removed 6 bases at V and 6 bases at J, with 10 bases between. Germline CDR1 is SNHLY and CDR2 is FYNNEI. This CDR3 contains 12 residues. Treatment indicated: approximately nine-day PBMC culture with coronavirus spike peptide pools or control peptides (ViraFEST assay). Sequences were obtained from CD4+ T cells from blood, cultured in vitro. The TCR originated in a human donor who had recovered from COVID-19. The rearrangement uses TRBV2 and TRBJ2-3; D tentatively fits TRBD1 or TRBD2 (5 bases each). The CDR3 coding sequence is TGTGCCAGCAGAGGGTGGGGGGATACGCAGTATTTT. This sequence encodes CASRGWGDTQYF.